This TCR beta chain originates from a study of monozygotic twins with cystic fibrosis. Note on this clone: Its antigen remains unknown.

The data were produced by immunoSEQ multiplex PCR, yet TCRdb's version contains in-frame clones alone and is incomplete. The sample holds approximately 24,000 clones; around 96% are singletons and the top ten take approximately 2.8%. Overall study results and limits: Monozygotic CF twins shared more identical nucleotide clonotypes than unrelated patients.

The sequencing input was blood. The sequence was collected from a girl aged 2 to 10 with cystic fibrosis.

CDR3 sequence reads: CASSLRGDEQFF. The DNA of the CDR3 is TGTGCCAGCAGCCTCAGGGGCGATGAGCAGTTCTTC. The chain links TRBV11-2 to TRBJ2-1; possibly TRBD1 for D (6 bases). Per the germline V gene, CDR1 is SGHAT and CDR2 is FQNNGV. V was pared by 5 bases and J by 8 bases, with 10 bases between. This CDR3 is built from 12 residues.